The entry below describes one T cell receptor beta chain. What it binds is unknown. The data belong to a study of cytomegalovirus exposure and HLA in healthy donors. Turning to the study itself: In terms of ancestry, the Caucasian-associated cluster contained roughly four fifths of the 300 to 400 genotyped donors.

Trimming left V 2 bases short and J 6 bases short, with 10 bases between. The CDR3 is made up of 14 amino acids. Per germline, CDR1 MGHRA and CDR2 YSYEKL. PCR amplification relied on 60 Vbeta primers (plus 13 Jbeta primers). The assay was immunoSEQ multiplex PCR, and TCRdb's table has in-frame clones only and misses some. The table records roughly 200,000 clones, roughly 78% of them present only once. Study results and limitations: It was in a later analysis that TCR association rates were seen to vary by HLA locus, highest for DRB1 and lowest for HLA-C. With high specificity and sensitivity, the classifier reportedly diagnosed cytomegalovirus status. Roughly even sequencing depth across donors was the assumption behind the presence/absence analyses.

Material: PBMCs. The chain employs TRBV4-1 and TRBJ2-2; D is possibly TRBD2 (5 bases). This TCR came from a girl between 10 and 17 years old in good health and CMV-seropositive. CDR3 DNA: TGCGCCAGCAGCCAAAAGAGGGCGGCCGGGGAGCTGTTTTTT. Translated: CASSQKRAAGELFF.